The next 21 T cell receptor beta chains were all read from a single sample in a study of T cell responses to AZD1222 COVID-19 vaccine. Method: immunoSEQ multiplex PCR; TCRdb's copy keeps in-frame clones and lacks some. The table records 100,000 to 150,000 clones, roughly 90% of them present only once. The material sequenced was peripheral blood, taken on day 0 of AZD1222 vaccination. These receptors all come from an adult in good health.

This sequence joins TRBV6-2 or TRBV6-3 and TRBJ2-1; D tentatively reads TRBD1 or TRBD2 (6 bases each). V lost 5 bases and J 5 bases, leaving 13 bases between the germline ends. Germline lookup yields CDR1 MNHEY and CDR2 SVGEGT. CDR3 length: 14 residues. CDR3 nucleotides: TGTGCCAGCAGTAACACAGGGACTCACAATGAGCAGTTCTTC. It encodes CASSNTGTHNEQFF.

This chain joins TRBV11-1 and TRBJ2-2, with D perhaps TRBD1 (5 bases). Germline lookup yields CDR1 SGHAT and CDR2 FQDESV (reference sequence). V lost 4 bases and J 1 base, leaving 7 bases between the germline ends. There are 14 residues in the CDR3. CDR3 loop: CASSYTGNTGELFF. DNA for the CDR3: TGTGCCAGCAGCTATACAGGGAACACCGGGGAGCTGTTTTTT.

A note on this clone: This specimen includes other DNA sequences encoding the same CDR3. The chain carries TRBV9 and TRBJ1-1; D ambiguous. Germline CDR1 reads SGDLS; CDR2 reads YYNGEE. The V end was cut by 0 bases, the J end by 1 base, with 7 bases between. The CDR3 contains 14 residues. This CDR3 reads CASSVGQTNTEAFF. The CDR3 DNA reads as TGTGCCAGCAGCGTAGGTCAGACGAACACTGAAGCTTTCTTT.

The J gene is TRBJ2-2, the V gene TRBV7-9; 8 bases match TRBD1. The CDR3 spans 16 residues. After removal of 5 bases from V and 5 bases from J, the junction contained 10 bases not matched to a gene. Germline lookup yields CDR1 SEHNR and CDR2 FQNEAQ (reference sequence). The CDR3 region has the DNA TGTGCCAGCAGCCCCCAGACAGGGGCGGGAACCGGGGAGCTGTTTTTT. As protein: CASSPQTGAGTGELFF.

This clone was counted between two and nine times. This sequence joins TRBV6-2 or TRBV6-3 and TRBJ2-2, with 11 positions matching TRBD1. CDR1 is MNHEY and CDR2 is SVGEGT in the germline V gene. Trimming took 5 bases from V and 4 from J; bases not matched to a gene: 9. The CDR3 has 17 residues. This chain's CDR3 is CASSLIAGTGGTGELFF. CDR3 DNA: TGTGCCAGCAGTCTAATTGCCGGGACAGGGGGCACCGGGGAGCTGTTTTTT.

The chain is built from TRBV5-4 and TRBJ2-2, with D possibly matching TRBD1 (6 bases). V was pared by 1 base and J by 1 base, with 8 bases between. Germline CDR1 reads SGHNT; CDR2 reads YYREEE (reference sequence). The length of the CDR3 is 15 residues. DNA of the CDR3: TGTGCCAGCAGCTTGCGAGGGGGGAACACCGGGGAGCTGTTTTTT. It yields the protein CASSLRGGNTGELFF.

This clone was observed a handful of times. The V call is TRBV27, the J call TRBJ1-1, with D possibly being TRBD1 (5 bases). The V end was cut by 3 bases, the J end by 7 bases, with 18 bases between. From germline, CDR1 is MNHEY and CDR2 SMNVEV (reference sequence). The CDR3 runs 15 residues. CDR3 in DNA: TGTGCCAGCAGTTTCCACTTCGACAGAACCTATGAAGCTTTCTTT. It is translated as CASSFHFDRTYEAFF.

V and J are TRBV3-1 (or the pseudogene TRBV3-2) and TRBJ2-5; 7 bases are shared with TRBD2. From germline, CDR1 is LGHDT and CDR2 YNNKEL (reference sequence). V shed 1 base and J 3 bases; nucleotides not matched to a gene: 8. The length of the CDR3 is 16 residues. The CDR3 region has the DNA TGTGCCAGCAGCCAAGCTGGTTCGGGGAGGGAAGAGACCCAGTACTTC. This gives the protein CASSQAGSGREETQYF.

This chain joins TRBV19 and TRBJ1-5; no definite D call. V lost 3 bases and J 0 bases, leaving 12 bases between the germline ends. This CDR3 region has 16 residues. The V gene's germline CDR1 is LNHDA and CDR2 SQIVND (reference sequence). CDR3 loop: CASSILGSGSNQPQHF. CDR3 nucleotide sequence: TGTGCCAGTAGTATCCTTGGGAGCGGTAGCAATCAGCCCCAGCATTTT. Supplemented by reference TRBV19 and TRBJ1-5, the full variable domain reads DGGITQSPKYLFRKEGQNVTLSCEQNLNHDAMYWYRQDPGQGLRLIYYSQIVNDFQKGDIAEGYSVSREKKESFPLTVTSAQKNPTAFYLCASSILGSGSNQPQHFGDGTRLSIL.

The V gene is TRBV2, the J gene TRBJ1-2; possible D gene TRBD1, 6 bases. Germline V gene lookup returns CDR1 SNHLY and CDR2 FYNNEI. V was cut by 7 bases and J by 1 base, with 7 bases left in between. The CDR3 sequence is 12 residues long. The CDR3 DNA reads TGTGCCAGCAAGGACAGTAACTATGGCTACACCTTC. It specifies CASKDSNYGYTF.

The genes are TRBV7-2 and TRBJ1-5; D possibly corresponds to TRBD1 (6 bases). The CDR3 is 14 residues long. V dropped 5 bases and J dropped 6 bases, with 14 bases sitting between them. Germline CDR1 SGHTA, CDR2 FQGNSA. This CDR3 is CASSPRGAGQPQHF. In DNA, the CDR3 is TGTGCCAGCAGCCCCCGGGGGGCGGGTCAGCCCCAGCATTTT.

The genes are TRBV9 and TRBJ2-7; D assignment may be TRBD1 or TRBD2 (5 bases each). Germline V CDR1 and CDR2: SGDLS, YYNGEE. Between the trimmed V and J ends, which lost 4 bases and 5 bases, there was a span of 16 bases. The CDR3 is 14 amino acids. CDR3 nucleotides: TGTGCCAGCAGCCTAGCTGGGTGGGACGACGAGCAGTACTTC. Protein: CASSLAGWDDEQYF. The full variable domain, in which reference TRBV9 and TRBJ2-7 provide the parts outside the CDR3, is DSGVTQTPKHLITATGQRVTLRCSPRSGDLSVYWYQQSLDQGLQFLIQYYNGEERAKGNILERFSAQQFPDLHSELNLSSLELGDSALYFCASSLAGWDDEQYFGPGTRLTVT.

This clone has only a few counts. This chain connects TRBV4-1 to TRBJ2-1, with 10 bases lining up with TRBD2. The V and J ends lost 4 bases and 3 bases, in that order; junction bases with no gene match: 6. The CDR3 has 16 amino acids. CDR1 and CDR2 (germline): MGHRA, YSYEKL. CDR3: CASSRHASGSYNEQFF. The CDR3 nucleotides read TGCGCCAGCAGCCGTCACGCTAGCGGGAGCTACAATGAGCAGTTCTTC.

The chain has TRBV29-1 and TRBJ2-1; D is tentatively TRBD1 or TRBD2 (6 bases each). Deletions cut 1 base from V and 9 bases from J, with 10 bases between. Germline values: CDR1 SQVTM, CDR2 ANQGSEA. The CDR3 contains 12 residues. DNA for the CDR3: TGCAGCGTTGAAGTGGGGGGCGTTGAGCAGTTCTTC. Protein sequence: CSVEVGGVEQFF.

The chain uses TRBV7-2 and TRBJ1-6; no reliable D call. Germline CDR1 and CDR2: SGHTA and FQGNSA. The CDR3 loop spans 15 amino acids. Trimming cost V 1 base and J 0 bases, with 4 bases left between them. The CDR3 reads CASSLESSYNSPLHF. DNA of the CDR3: TGTGCCAGCAGCTTAGAGAGCTCCTATAATTCACCCCTCCACTTT.

The chain recombines TRBV7-8 with TRBJ1-4; D remains ambiguous. The CDR3 sequence is 15 residues long. V lost 1 base and J lost 7, with 13 bases in between. The germline CDR1 and CDR2 sequences are SGHVS and FQNEAQ. The CDR3 bases are TGTGCCAGCAGCTTAGTTTGGGCGCGGGGTGAAAAACTGTTTTTT. Its protein is CASSLVWARGEKLFF.

J is TRBJ1-2 and V is TRBV7-2; a weak D match, TRBD1 (6 bases). The germline V and J ends were trimmed by 5 bases and 5 bases, with 12 bases remaining between them. This CDR3 spans 13 amino acids. Germline V gene sequence: CDR1 SGHTA, CDR2 FQGNSA. The DNA for the CDR3 is TGTGCCAGCAGCACAAGTCAGGGGTATGGCTACACCTTC. Translation: CASSTSQGYGYTF.

The chain uses TRBV9 and TRBJ1-5, with D tentatively TRBD1 (5 bases). V lost 4 bases to trimming and J lost 5 bases, with 13 bases between them. Germline CDR1 SGDLS, CDR2 YYNGEE. The CDR3 contains 14 residues. CDR3 nucleotides: TGTGCCAGCAGCTCCGCCGTGGGGGATCAGCCCCAGCATTTT. This translates into CASSSAVGDQPQHF.

The chain couples TRBV30 to TRBJ1-1; D is uncertain. The CDR3 extends over 14 amino acids. Germline values: CDR1 GTSNPN, CDR2 SVGIG (reference sequence). The V end was cut by 0 bases, the J end by 3 bases, with 11 bases between. CDR3: CAWSVRQLYTEAFF. The DNA of the CDR3 is TGTGCCTGGAGTGTCCGCCAGTTGTACACTGAAGCTTTCTTT.

This chain joins TRBV7-9 and TRBJ1-2; possibly TRBD1 for D (6 bases). Germline values: CDR1 SEHNR, CDR2 FQNEAQ (reference sequence). This CDR3 contains 13 residues. Trimming stripped 5 bases from V and 6 bases from J, with 13 bases between. CDR3 sequence (DNA): TGTGCCAGCAGCCCGGGACAATTAGATGGCTACACCTTC. The encoded protein is CASSPGQLDGYTF.

V is TRBV30 and J is TRBJ2-1; D remains ambiguous. Between the trimmed V and J ends, which lost 1 base and 5 bases, there was a span of 9 bases. The CDR3 runs 13 residues. Germline V lookup: CDR1 GTSNPN, CDR2 SVGIG (reference sequence). The CDR3 region is CAWSGTANNEQFF. The CDR3 nucleotides are TGTGCCTGGAGTGGTACAGCGAACAATGAGCAGTTCTTC. The entire variable domain, with the rest obtained from reference TRBV30 and TRBJ2-1, is as follows: SQTIHQWPATLVQPVGSPLSLECTVEGTSNPNLYWYRQAAGRGLQLLFYSVGIGQISSEVPQNLSASRPQDRQFILSSKKLLLSDSGFYLCAWSGTANNEQFFGPGTRLTVL.